This T cell receptor (beta chain) came from a study of cytotoxic CD8 clonotypes in ibrutinib-treated CLL. The germline V and J ends were trimmed by 5 bases and 7 bases, with 12 bases remaining between them. The CDR3 runs 13 residues. Germline V gene sequence: CDR1 KGHSH, CDR2 LQKENI. The method was immunoSEQ multiplex PCR; TCRdb's version includes in-frame clones alone and lacks a portion of them. The profile shows fewer than 90,000 clones, roughly 84% of them singletons. The specimen was PBMCs, collected before ibrutinib treatment. The clonotype originates from a human donor with chronic lymphocytic leukemia. This chain joins TRBV18 and TRBJ1-5; D is undetermined. CDR3 protein: CASSGDGEQPQHF. Here the CDR3 DNA reads TGTGCCAGCTCAGGCGATGGGGAGCAGCCCCAGCATTTT.